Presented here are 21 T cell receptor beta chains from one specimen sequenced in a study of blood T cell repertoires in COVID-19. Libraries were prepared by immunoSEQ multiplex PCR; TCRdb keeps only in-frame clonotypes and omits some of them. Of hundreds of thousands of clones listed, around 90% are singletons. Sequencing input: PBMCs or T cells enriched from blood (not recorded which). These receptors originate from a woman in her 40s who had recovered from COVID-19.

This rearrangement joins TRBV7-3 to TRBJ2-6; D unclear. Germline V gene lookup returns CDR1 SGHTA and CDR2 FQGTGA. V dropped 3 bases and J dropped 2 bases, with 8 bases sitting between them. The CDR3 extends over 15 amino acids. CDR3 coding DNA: TGTGCCAGCAGCTTTAGGCAGGCTGGGGCCAACGTCCTGACTTTC. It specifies CASSFRQAGANVLTF.

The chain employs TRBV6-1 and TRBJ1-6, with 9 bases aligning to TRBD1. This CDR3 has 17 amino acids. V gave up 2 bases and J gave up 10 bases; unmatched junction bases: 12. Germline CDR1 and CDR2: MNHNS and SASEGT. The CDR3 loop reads CASSELAGQGGRSPLHF. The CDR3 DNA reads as TGTGCCAGCAGTGAACTGGCGGGACAGGGAGGTAGGTCACCCCTCCACTTT.

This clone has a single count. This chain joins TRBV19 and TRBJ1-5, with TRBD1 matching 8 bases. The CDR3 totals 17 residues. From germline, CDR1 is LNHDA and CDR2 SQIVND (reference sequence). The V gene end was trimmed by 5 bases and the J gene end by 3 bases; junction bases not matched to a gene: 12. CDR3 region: CASSVLTGQVLNQPQHF. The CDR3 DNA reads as TGTGCCAGTAGTGTCCTGACGGGACAGGTCCTCAATCAGCCCCAGCATTTT.

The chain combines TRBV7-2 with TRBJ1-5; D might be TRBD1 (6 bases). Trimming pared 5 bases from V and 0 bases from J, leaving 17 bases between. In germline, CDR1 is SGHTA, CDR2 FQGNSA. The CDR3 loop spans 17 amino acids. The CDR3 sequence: CASSRAQGAYSNQPQHF. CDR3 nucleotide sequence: TGTGCCAGCAGCCGCGCACAGGGAGCCTATAGCAATCAGCCCCAGCATTTT.

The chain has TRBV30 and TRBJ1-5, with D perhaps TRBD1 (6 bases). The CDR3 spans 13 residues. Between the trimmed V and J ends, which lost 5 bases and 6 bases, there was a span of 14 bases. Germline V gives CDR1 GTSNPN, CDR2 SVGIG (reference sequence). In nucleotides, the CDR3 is TGTGCCTGGGATGAGGGGGTCGGTCAGCCCCAGCATTTT. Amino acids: CAWDEGVGQPQHF.

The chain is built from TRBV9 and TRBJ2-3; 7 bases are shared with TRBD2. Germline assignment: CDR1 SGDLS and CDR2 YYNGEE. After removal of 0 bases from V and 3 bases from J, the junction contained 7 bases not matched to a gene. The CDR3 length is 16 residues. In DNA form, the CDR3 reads TGTGCCAGCAGCGTAGGGGTCTGGGGGGGTACAGATACGCAGTATTTT. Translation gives CASSVGVWGGTDTQYF.

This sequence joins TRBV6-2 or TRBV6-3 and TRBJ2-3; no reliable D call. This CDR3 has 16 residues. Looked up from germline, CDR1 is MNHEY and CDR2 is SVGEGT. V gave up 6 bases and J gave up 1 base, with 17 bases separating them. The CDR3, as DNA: TGTGCCAGCAGCCCGACACGGCCTATGCGCACAGATACGCAGTATTTT. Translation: CASSPTRPMRTDTQYF.

CDR3: CAISETGTGELFF. The DNA for the CDR3 is TGTGCCATCAGTGAAACGGGTACCGGGGAGCTGTTTTTT. The genes are TRBV10-3 and TRBJ2-2; D gene unclear. The ends were cut back, 3 bases at V and 5 bases at J, with 7 bases in the middle. This CDR3 is 13 amino acids long. Looked up from germline, CDR1 is ENHRY and CDR2 is SYGVKD.

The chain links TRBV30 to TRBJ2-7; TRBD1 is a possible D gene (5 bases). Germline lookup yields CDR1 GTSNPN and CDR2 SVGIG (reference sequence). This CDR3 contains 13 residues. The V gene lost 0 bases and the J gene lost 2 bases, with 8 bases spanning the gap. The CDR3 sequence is CAWSVQGPYEQYF. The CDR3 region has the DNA TGTGCCTGGAGTGTTCAGGGCCCCTACGAGCAGTACTTC.

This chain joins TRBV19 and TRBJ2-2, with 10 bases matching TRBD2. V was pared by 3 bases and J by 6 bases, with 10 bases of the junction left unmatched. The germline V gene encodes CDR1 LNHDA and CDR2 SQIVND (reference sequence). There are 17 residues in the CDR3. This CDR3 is CASSISALAGEAGELFF. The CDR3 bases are TGTGCCAGTAGTATTAGTGCCCTAGCGGGAGAGGCCGGGGAGCTGTTTTTT.

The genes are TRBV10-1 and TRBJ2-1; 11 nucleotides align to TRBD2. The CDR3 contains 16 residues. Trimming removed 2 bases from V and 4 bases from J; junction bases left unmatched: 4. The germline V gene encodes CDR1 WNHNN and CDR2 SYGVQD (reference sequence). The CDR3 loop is CASSEVGTSGYNEQFF. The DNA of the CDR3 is TGCGCCAGCAGTGAGGTAGGGACTAGCGGTTACAATGAGCAGTTCTTC.

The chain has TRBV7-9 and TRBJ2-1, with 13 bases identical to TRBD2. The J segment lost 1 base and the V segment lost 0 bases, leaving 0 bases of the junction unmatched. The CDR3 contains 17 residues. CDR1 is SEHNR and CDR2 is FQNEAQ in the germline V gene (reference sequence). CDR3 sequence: CASSLATSGRSYNEQFF. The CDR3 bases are TGTGCCAGCAGCTTAGCGACTAGCGGGAGGTCCTACAATGAGCAGTTCTTC.

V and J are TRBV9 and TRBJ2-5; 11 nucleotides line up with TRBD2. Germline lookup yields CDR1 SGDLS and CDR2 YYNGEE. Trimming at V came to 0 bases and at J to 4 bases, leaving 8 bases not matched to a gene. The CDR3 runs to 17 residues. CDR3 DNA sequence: TGTGCCAGCAGCGTAGGTCCTCTAGCGGGAGGAAGAGAGACCCAGTACTTC. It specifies CASSVGPLAGGRETQYF.

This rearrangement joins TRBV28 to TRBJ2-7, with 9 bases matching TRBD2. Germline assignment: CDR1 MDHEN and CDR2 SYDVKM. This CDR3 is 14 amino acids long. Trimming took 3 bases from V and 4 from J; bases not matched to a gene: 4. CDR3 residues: CASSFLAGRYEQYF. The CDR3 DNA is TGTGCCAGCAGTTTCCTAGCGGGAAGGTACGAGCAGTACTTC.

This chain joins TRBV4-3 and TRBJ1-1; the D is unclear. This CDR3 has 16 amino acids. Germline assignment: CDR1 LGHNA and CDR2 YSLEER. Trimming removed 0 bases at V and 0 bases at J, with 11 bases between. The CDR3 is CASSQDRGYVNTEAFF. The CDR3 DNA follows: TGCGCCAGCAGCCAAGATAGAGGGTACGTGAACACTGAAGCTTTCTTT.

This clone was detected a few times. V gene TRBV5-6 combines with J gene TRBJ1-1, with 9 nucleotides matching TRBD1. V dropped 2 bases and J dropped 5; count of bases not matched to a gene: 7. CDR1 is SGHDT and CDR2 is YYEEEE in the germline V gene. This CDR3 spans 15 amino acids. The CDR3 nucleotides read TGTGCCAGCAGCTTTCTACAGGGGGCTGAAACTGAAGCTTTCTTT. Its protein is CASSFLQGAETEAFF.

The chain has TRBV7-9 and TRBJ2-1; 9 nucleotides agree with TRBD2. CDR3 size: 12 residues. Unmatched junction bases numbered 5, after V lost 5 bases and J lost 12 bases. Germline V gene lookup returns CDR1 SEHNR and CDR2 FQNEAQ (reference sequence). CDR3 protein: CASSSSGSGQFF. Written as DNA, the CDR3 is TGTGCCAGCAGCAGTAGCGGGAGTGGGCAGTTCTTC.

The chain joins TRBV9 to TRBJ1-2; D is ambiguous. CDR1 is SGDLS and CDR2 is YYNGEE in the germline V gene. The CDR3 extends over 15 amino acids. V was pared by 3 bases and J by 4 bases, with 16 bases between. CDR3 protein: CASSAREPSGYGYTF. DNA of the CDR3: TGTGCCAGCAGCGCCCGAGAGCCCAGCGGCTATGGCTACACCTTC.

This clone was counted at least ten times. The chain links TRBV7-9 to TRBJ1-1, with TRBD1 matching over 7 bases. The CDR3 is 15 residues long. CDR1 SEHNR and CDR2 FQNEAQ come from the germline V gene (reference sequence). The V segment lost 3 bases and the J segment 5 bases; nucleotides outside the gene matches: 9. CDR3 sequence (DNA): TGTGCCAGCAGCTTGTTACAGGGGTTTGATACTGAAGCTTTCTTT. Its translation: CASSLLQGFDTEAFF.

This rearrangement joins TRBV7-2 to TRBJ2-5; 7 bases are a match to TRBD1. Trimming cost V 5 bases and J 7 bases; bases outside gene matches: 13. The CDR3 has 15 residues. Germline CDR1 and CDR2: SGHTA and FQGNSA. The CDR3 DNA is TGTGCCAGCAGCCCCTACAGGGGCACCACGGGGACCCAGTACTTC. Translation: CASSPYRGTTGTQYF.

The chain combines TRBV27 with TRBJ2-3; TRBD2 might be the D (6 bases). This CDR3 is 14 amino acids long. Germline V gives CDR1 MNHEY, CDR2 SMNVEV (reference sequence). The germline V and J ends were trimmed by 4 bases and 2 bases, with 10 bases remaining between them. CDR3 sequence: CASSSTRNTDTQYF. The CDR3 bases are TGTGCCAGCAGTTCGACTAGGAACACAGATACGCAGTATTTT.